In this sample, the clone carrying this TCR beta chain turned up many times. The authors built TCR beta libraries using iRepertoire HTBI primers and Arm-PCR of CDR3 regions. TCRdb redid the calling of the multiplex PCR reads with MiXCR, one entry per CDR3 protein. The table shows around 420,000 distinct CDR3 sequences, with about 16% occurring only once. The record originates from a study of regulatory T cells in long-lasting Graves disease. From germline, CDR1 is MNHEY and CDR2 SVGEGT. V dropped 3 bases and J dropped 0 bases, with 13 bases sitting between them. The CDR3 runs 16 residues. Time point defined: newly diagnosed GD, antithyroid drugs for less than 3 months. PBMCs provided the RNA from which the TCR library was made. Peripheral blood, roughly 8.1 milliliters of it, was drawn into EDTA tubes.

This TCR came from a female donor with Graves disease. V is TRBV6-2 or TRBV6-3 and J is TRBJ2-3, with D perhaps matching TRBD1 (5 bases). The sequenced sample was peripheral blood mononuclear cells (PBMCs), obtained at new diagnosis, from a patient treated with antithyroid drugs. This chain's CDR3 is CASSYATDPSTDTQYF. The CDR3 nucleotides are TGTGCCAGCAGTTATGCGACAGACCCTAGCACAGATACGCAGTATTTT.